The T cell receptor (beta chain) described here comes from a study of blood T cell repertoires in COVID-19. Study as a whole: Samples of COVID-19 (acute and convalescent) were obtained from the United States, Italy and Spain. PBMCs, B-cell-depleted T cells, or T cells provided the cDNA or gDNA that made up the material.

The germline gives CDR1 SGHRS, CDR2 YFSETQ. This CDR3 is built from 12 residues. Authors' methods: Researchers report that nucleated cell counts were estimated from reference gene primer amplification. Produced via immunoSEQ multiplex PCR; TCRdb's table is partial and in-frame only. Clonal size and the V and J genes are those of that table, whereas D and trimming came from the DNA. The top ten clones hold about 0.89% of a sample with about 100,000 clones, roughly nine tenths of them seen once. The source of this sequence is a man aged 55 to 69 with acute or convalescent COVID-19. The sequencing sample was made of peripheral blood. This sequence joins TRBV5-1 and TRBJ2-7, with D possibly matching TRBD2 (5 bases). The CDR3 protein is CVAAVEAYEQYV. CDR3 sequence (DNA): TGCGTCGCCGCCGTGGAGGCCTACGAGCAGTACGTC.